This is a list of T cell receptor beta chains from one sample in a study of T-cell reconstitution after alpha-beta-depleted transplantation in children. TCRdb recomputed calls from the PCR reads with MiXCR, one row per CDR3 protein. The profile shows approximately 70,000 distinct CDR3 sequences, roughly 5% of them singletons. Sequences were derived from PBMCs, mostly from graft donor cells, sampled 180 days after TCRalphabeta/CD19-depleted stem cell transplant. The receptor source for this set is a boy in the first two years of life who had a stem cell transplant for acute myeloid leukemia, so the T cells may come from the graft donor. Each CDR3 is given with its conserved first and last residue. Fields, in order: D gene, V gene, J gene, clone size, CDR3 DNA, CDR3 protein. The D gene is left open where the match is weak. Clone size appears in some rows only: once, few, many, or a class for an expanded clone.

>TRBD2|TRBV12-3/TRBV12-4|TRBJ2-5|many
TGTGCCAGCAGTTTCAGCCTGGTGGGGGGGGAGACCCAGTACTTC
CASSFSLVGGETQYF
>NA|TRBV12-3/TRBV12-4|TRBJ2-1|many
TGTGCCAGCACCCGGGACGGGGTTAGCTCCTACAATGAGCAGTTCTTC
CASTRDGVSSYNEQFF
>TRBD2|TRBV20-1|TRBJ2-1|many
TGCAGTGCTAACAGCGGGGATAGCTCCTACAATGAGCAGTTCTTC
CSANSGDSSYNEQFF
>TRBD1|TRBV18|TRBJ1-2|NA
TGTGCCAGCTCAGGCGGACAGGGGGTCTATGGCTACACCTTC
CASSGGQGVYGYTF
>TRBD2|TRBV5-1|TRBJ2-3|many
TGCGCCAGCAGCTTCGGGACTAGCGGGACCACAGATACGCAGTATTTT
CASSFGTSGTTDTQYF
>NA|TRBV30|TRBJ2-7|many
TGTGCCTGGAGCGGACGAGCCTCACGCCCCTCCAGCTCCTACGAGCAGTACTTC
CAWSGRASRPSSSYEQYF
>NA|TRBV5-1|TRBJ2-7|many
TGCGCCAGCAGCTTCCTACCGGACACCTACGAGCAGTACTTC
CASSFLPDTYEQYF
>TRBD1|TRBV5-6|TRBJ2-5|many
TGTGCCAGCAGCTCGGGACAGGGACCGGGGCAAGAGACCCAGTACTTC
CASSSGQGPGQETQYF
>NA|TRBV30|TRBJ1-4|many
TGTGCCTGCCAGGAGGCTCCAACTAATGAAAAACTGTTTTTT
CACQEAPTNEKLFF
>NA|TRBV27|TRBJ1-4|many
TGTGCCAGCAGTTCCCTTGCCTCAGCAACTAATGAAAAACTGTTTTTT
CASSSLASATNEKLFF
>TRBD1|TRBV6-6|TRBJ1-5|NA
TGTGCCAGCAGAATGGACAGGGGGCAGCCCCAGCATTTT
CASRMDRGQPQHF
>TRBD2|TRBV24-1|TRBJ2-1|NA
TGTGCGGCCAGTGATTCTTGGACAGGCTGGCCGGGACTAGCCTCCTACAATGAGCAGTTCTTC
CAASDSWTGWPGLASYNEQFF
>TRBD1|TRBV12-3/TRBV12-4|TRBJ2-7|many
TGTGCCAGCAGTTCCAGGGCCTACAGGGGACAATACGAGCAGTACTTC
CASSSRAYRGQYEQYF
>NA|TRBV18|TRBJ1-1|NA
TGTGCCAGCTCACCTCAGTCCTTACGAGGGGGCACTGAAGCTTTCTTT
CASSPQSLRGGTEAFF
>NA|TRBV12-3/TRBV12-4|TRBJ2-5|many
TGTGCCAGCAGTTTGAGGGGGAATTCGGTCAAAGAGACCCAGTACTTC
CASSLRGNSVKETQYF
>TRBD1|TRBV11-2|TRBJ1-2|many
TGTGCCAGCAGCGCGCGGACAGGGAGGATCTATGGCTACACCTTC
CASSARTGRIYGYTF
>NA|TRBV25-1|TRBJ1-5|NA
TGTGCCAGCAGTGGAGTGGTCGGCCCTAGCAATCAGCCCCAGCATTTT
CASSGVVGPSNQPQHF